Shown below are 25 T cell receptor beta chains from a single sample sequenced in a study of neurological immune-mediated disorders. TCRdb recomputed calls from the 5' RACE reads with MiXCR, one row per CDR3 protein. The sample has 55,000 or so distinct CDR3 sequences; over 3.5% are singletons. Sequencing was done on a sample of CD4+ T cells from blood. The receptors come from a woman aged 40 to 50 with multiple sclerosis.

This clonotype has at least ten counts. This sequence joins TRBV4-1 and TRBJ1-5; D is unclear. V was pared by 4 bases and J by 6 bases, with 10 bases between. Germline assignment: CDR1 MGHRA and CDR2 YSYEKL. This CDR3 spans 13 amino acids. CDR3 amino acids: CASSRGGSQPQHF. CDR3 in DNA: TGCGCCAGCAGCCGTGGTGGGAGTCAGCCCCAGCATTTT.

As for this clonotype: A read error may account for a junction end that differs from germline. The chain recombines TRBV7-2 with TRBJ2-2, with 9 bases lining up with TRBD2. The CDR3 runs to 16 residues. CDR1 is SGHTA and CDR2 is FQGNSA in the germline V gene. The CDR3 DNA reads as TGTGCCAGCAGCTTAGCTAGAGCGGGGGGCACCGGGAAGCTGTTTTTT. Encoded protein: CASSLARAGGTGKLFF. Supplemented by reference TRBV7-2 and TRBJ2-2, the full variable domain reads GAGVSQSPSNKVTEKGKDVELRCDPISGHTALYWYRQSLGQGLEFLIYFQGNSAPDKSGLPSDRFSAERTGGSVSTLTIQRTQQEDSAVYLCASSLARAGGTGKLFFGEGSRLTVL.

This clonotype was seen ten or more times. The rearrangement joins TRBV12-3 or TRBV12-4 to TRBJ1-2; D not resolved. The V gene lost 8 bases and the J gene lost 4 bases, with 14 bases spanning the gap. The CDR3 runs 13 residues. CDR3 sequence (DNA): TGTGCCAGCCGCCCGGCCGCAGCCTATGGCTACACCTTC. The encoded protein is CASRPAAAYGYTF.

This clonotype appeared many times. The chain has TRBV5-1 and TRBJ2-2; TRBD1 is a possible D gene (6 bases). The germline CDR1 and CDR2 sequences are SGHRS and YFSETQ. This CDR3 has 15 amino acids. Between the trimmed V and J ends, which lost 0 bases and 3 bases, there was a span of 9 bases. Here the CDR3 DNA reads TGCGCCAGCAGCTTGGACAGGGAAGACACCGGGGAGCTGTTTTTT. Protein product: CASSLDREDTGELFF.

There are many counts of this clonotype. CDR3 DNA sequence: TGCGCCAGCAGCCTACAGGGGGGTGGCAATCAGCCCCAGCATTTT. Protein: CASSLQGGGNQPQHF. The chain couples TRBV5-1 to TRBJ1-5; 8 positions agree with TRBD1. CDR3 length: 15 residues. Per germline, CDR1 SGHRS and CDR2 YFSETQ. J was trimmed by 2 bases and V by 4 bases; bases with no gene match: 5.

Ten or more counts support this clonotype. The gene calls are TRBV6-5 and TRBJ1-5; the D is unclear. CDR3 length: 14 residues. Germline loops: CDR1 MNHEY, CDR2 SVGAGI. The ends were cut back, 2 bases at V and 6 bases at J, with 11 bases in the middle. CDR3 amino acids: CASSYLGEVQPQHF. CDR3 coding DNA: TGTGCCAGCAGTTACCTGGGAGAAGTTCAGCCCCAGCATTTT.

The sample holds many counts of this clonotype. V usage is TRBV29-1 and J usage is TRBJ1-2; D is ambiguous. The CDR3 runs to 12 residues. Germline values: CDR1 SQVTM, CDR2 ANQGSEA. Between the trimmed V and J ends, which lost 6 bases and 4 bases, there was a span of 12 bases. The CDR3 sequence: CSVGEDGYGYTF. The CDR3 nucleotides are TGCAGCGTCGGGGAAGACGGCTATGGCTACACCTTC.

There are many counts of this clonotype. CDR3 in DNA: TGCGCCAGCAGCCCCACCGGACTAGCGGGGGGGAACACCGGGGAGCTGTTTTTT. Protein: CASSPTGLAGGNTGELFF. This chain links TRBV5-1 with TRBJ2-2; 14 positions agree with TRBD2. The CDR3 runs to 18 residues. V lost 4 bases and J lost 1; bases outside the gene matches: 6. Germline V gene lookup returns CDR1 SGHRS and CDR2 YFSETQ.

This rearrangement joins TRBV7-9 to TRBJ1-1; D gene unclear. The V gene's germline CDR1 is SEHNR and CDR2 FQNEAQ (reference sequence). With 5 bases removed from V and 4 bases from J, the gap between germline ends came to 11 bases. The CDR3 is 13 amino acids. CDR3 DNA: TGTGCCAGCAGCACCCGGGTGGGCACTGAAGCTTTCTTT. This sequence encodes CASSTRVGTEAFF.

This clonotype has ten or more counts. The V and J genes are TRBV4-2 and TRBJ2-5, with D possibly matching TRBD1 (5 bases). With 0 bases removed from V and 2 bases from J, the gap between germline ends came to 10 bases. Germline V CDR1 and CDR2: LGHNA, YNFKEQ. CDR3 length: 15 amino acids. The CDR3 DNA is TGTGCCAGCAGCCAAGAGGACGGACAACAAGAGACCCAGTACTTC. It translates to CASSQEDGQQETQYF.

The table lists this clonotype with many counts. The V and J genes are TRBV7-2 and TRBJ2-2, with 16 bases identical to TRBD2. V lost 5 bases to trimming and J lost 5 bases; unmatched junction nucleotides: 8. The CDR3 runs to 18 residues. Germline V gene data show CDR1 as SGHTA and CDR2 as FQGNSA. CDR3 DNA: TGTGCCAGCAGCCATGGGACTAGCGGGGGGGCCGGGACCGGGGAGCTGTTTTTT. It encodes CASSHGTSGGAGTGELFF.

This clonotype appeared many times. The V call is TRBV20-1, the J call TRBJ2-3; TRBD1 aligns across 7 bases. Trimming took 4 bases from V and 2 from J; bases not matched to a gene: 3. This CDR3 is built from 13 residues. The V gene's germline CDR1 is DFQATT and CDR2 SNEGSKA (reference sequence). The CDR3 spells CSATTGDTDTQYF. In DNA, the CDR3 is TGCAGTGCTACTACAGGGGACACAGATACGCAGTATTTT.

This clonotype was seen repeatedly, ten times or more. The genes are TRBV5-1 and TRBJ1-3; 7 bases are shared with TRBD1. Germline-derived CDR1 and CDR2 are SGHRS and YFSETQ. CDR3 length: 14 residues. Trimming took 3 bases from V and 2 from J; bases not matched to a gene: 2. The CDR3 DNA reads as TGCGCCAGCAGCTCGGGGACAGCTGGAAACACCATATATTTT. Translating it yields CASSSGTAGNTIYF.

At least ten counts were recorded for this clonotype. The chain uses TRBV2 and TRBJ2-3; D may be TRBD1 (5 bases). Germline CDR1 SNHLY, CDR2 FYNNEI. V lost 1 base and J 3 bases, leaving 8 bases between the germline ends. The CDR3 has 14 residues. The CDR3 sequence is CASSEDQGTDTQYF. As DNA, the CDR3 is TGTGCCAGCAGTGAAGACCAGGGTACAGATACGCAGTATTTT.

The table lists this clonotype with many counts. The chain uses TRBV7-7 and TRBJ2-5; 9 bases align to TRBD1. The CDR3 is made up of 15 amino acids. With 5 bases clipped from V and 1 base from J, the junction kept 5 bases outside the gene matches. The V gene's germline CDR1 is SSHAT and CDR2 FNYEAQ (reference sequence). In DNA form, the CDR3 reads TGTGCCAGCAGCACAGGACAGGGGACCCAAGAGACCCAGTACTTC. Encoded protein: CASSTGQGTQETQYF.

This clonotype was counted many times. The CDR3 nucleotides are TGCGCCAGCAGCCAAGTATTTCGACTAGCGGGGGAAGCAGATACGCAGTATTTT. This gives the protein CASSQVFRLAGEADTQYF. V and J are TRBV4-1 and TRBJ2-3; 12 nucleotides line up with TRBD2. The trim removed 1 base at V and 4 bases at J, leaving 9 bases unmatched. CDR3 length: 18 residues. Per germline, CDR1 MGHRA and CDR2 YSYEKL.

This clonotype was found many times. The chain uses TRBV4-1 and TRBJ2-1, with 9 bases that match TRBD2. This CDR3 is 16 amino acids long. CDR1 is MGHRA, CDR2 YSYEKL, per germline. With 0 bases clipped from V and 4 bases from J, the junction kept 4 bases outside the gene matches. CDR3 region: CASSQESSGVYNEQFF. CDR3 nucleotides: TGCGCCAGCAGCCAAGAGTCTAGCGGGGTATACAATGAGCAGTTCTTC.

This clonotype was observed many times. The V gene is TRBV7-9, the J gene TRBJ2-3; D may be TRBD1 (5 bases). V was cut by 5 bases and J by 5 bases, with 8 bases left in between. The CDR3 sequence is 12 residues long. Germline values: CDR1 SEHNR, CDR2 FQNEAQ (reference sequence). CDR3 nucleotides: TGTGCCAGCAGCCCTCAGGGAGATACGCAGTATTTT. Translated: CASSPQGDTQYF.

In this sample, this clonotype turned up many times. The V and J genes are TRBV5-5 and TRBJ1-5; D is ambiguous. V lost 0 bases and J lost 3, with 7 bases in between. Germline loops: CDR1 SGHKS, CDR2 YYEKEE (reference sequence). The CDR3 has 14 residues. The CDR3 coding sequence is TGTGCCAGCAGCTTGGAAAGGCTCAATCAGCCCCAGCATTTT. This sequence encodes CASSLERLNQPQHF.

The table lists this clonotype with many counts. The rearrangement joins TRBV10-2 to TRBJ1-1; D unresolved. The germline V and J ends were trimmed by 2 bases and 8 bases, with 9 bases remaining between them. CDR3 length equals 12 residues. Germline V gene data show CDR1 as WSHSY and CDR2 as SAAADI. The DNA of the CDR3 is TGCGCCAGCAGTGAGGGGCGGTCCGAAGCTTTCTTT. Protein product: CASSEGRSEAFF.

This clonotype has a count of ten or more. The rearrangement uses TRBV10-3 and TRBJ1-2; D perhaps matches TRBD1 (5 bases). The CDR3 runs 15 residues. V dropped 7 bases and J dropped 5 bases, with 20 bases sitting between them. Germline V CDR1 and CDR2: ENHRY, SYGVKD. CDR3 protein: CAITRDLHGPYGYTF. DNA of the CDR3: TGTGCCATCACCCGGGACCTCCATGGACCTTATGGCTACACCTTC.

This clonotype appeared many times. The chain employs TRBV18 and TRBJ1-6, with D uncertain. Trimming shortened V by 3 bases and J by 7 bases, and 10 bases separated the two germline ends. There are 14 residues in the CDR3. Looked up from germline, CDR1 is KGHSH and CDR2 is LQKENI. The CDR3 loop is CASSPSNTNSPLHF. The CDR3 nucleotides are TGTGCCAGCTCACCCTCCAACACGAATTCACCCCTCCACTTT.

This clonotype was seen many times. The rearrangement uses TRBV29-1 and TRBJ2-2; 11 nucleotides align to TRBD1. V gave up 1 base and J gave up 6 bases; unmatched junction bases: 4. This CDR3 has 15 amino acids. The germline CDR1 and CDR2 sequences are SQVTM and ANQGSEA. CDR3 sequence: CSVEVDRGQAGELFF. For the CDR3, the DNA is TGCAGCGTTGAAGTGGACAGGGGGCAGGCCGGGGAGCTGTTTTTT.

This clonotype was observed many times. The V and J genes are TRBV11-2 and TRBJ2-5; 13 positions agree with TRBD2. Looked up from germline, CDR1 is SGHAT and CDR2 is FQNNGV. The CDR3 has 18 amino acids. V shed 2 bases and J 5 bases; nucleotides not matched to a gene: 11. CDR3 loop: CASSLRGRLAGGLETQYF. The CDR3 DNA reads TGTGCCAGCAGCTTACGGGGCCGACTAGCGGGGGGCTTGGAGACCCAGTACTTC.

The sample holds many counts of this clonotype. This chain joins TRBV10-3 and TRBJ2-7, with D possibly matching TRBD2 (5 bases). In germline, CDR1 is ENHRY, CDR2 SYGVKD. With 7 bases removed from V and 6 bases from J, the gap between germline ends came to 16 bases. This CDR3 has 13 amino acids. The CDR3 is CAITLLAGSEQYF. The CDR3 bases are TGTGCCATCACTCTCCTCGCGGGTTCCGAGCAGTACTTC.